This TCR beta chain was documented in a study of CD8+ T cells in alopecia areata. Extraction of RNA preceded its reverse transcription into cDNA, which served as the sequencing template. Data came from immunoSEQ multiplex PCR; TCRdb stores just in-frame clones and leaves some out. The sample comprises just over 150,000 clones, approximately 53% of which are singletons, and less than 20% rests with the top ten. Study-wide results and caveats: TCRs were shared less clearly across patients than in mice, possibly for HLA-related reasons.

After removal of 8 bases from V and 0 bases from J, the junction contained 5 bases not matched to a gene. The CDR3 runs 16 residues. Germline lookup yields CDR1 ENHRY and CDR2 SYGVKD. This clone was observed a handful of times. What it binds is not known. The sequence was obtained from a human donor with alopecia areata. This specimen was CD8+ T cells sorted from blood, taken at week 0. The genes are TRBV10-3 and TRBJ2-2; the match to TRBD2 covers 11 bases. CDR3 region: CAIPLAGGTNTGELFF. CDR3 DNA: TGTGCCATCCCATTAGCGGGGGGGACGAACACCGGGGAGCTGTTTTTT.